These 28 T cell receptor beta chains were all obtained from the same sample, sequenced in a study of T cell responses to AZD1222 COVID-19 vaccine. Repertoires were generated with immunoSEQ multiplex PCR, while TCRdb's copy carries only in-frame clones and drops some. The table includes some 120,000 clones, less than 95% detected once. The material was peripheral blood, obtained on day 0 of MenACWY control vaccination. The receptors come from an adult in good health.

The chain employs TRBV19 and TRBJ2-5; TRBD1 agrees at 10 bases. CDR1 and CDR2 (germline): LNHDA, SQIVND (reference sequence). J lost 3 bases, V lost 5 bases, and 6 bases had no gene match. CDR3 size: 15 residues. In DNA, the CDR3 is TGTGCCAGTAGTTCGGGACAGGGGAAAAAAGAGACCCAGTACTTC. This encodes CASSSGQGKKETQYF.

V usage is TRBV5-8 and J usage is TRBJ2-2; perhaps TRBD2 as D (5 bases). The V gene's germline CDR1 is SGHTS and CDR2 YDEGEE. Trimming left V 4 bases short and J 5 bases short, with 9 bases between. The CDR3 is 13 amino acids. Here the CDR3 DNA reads TGTGCCAGCAGCCGGACTTGGACCGGGGAGCTGTTTTTT. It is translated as CASSRTWTGELFF.

The CDR3 coding sequence is TGTGCCAGCAGTTCGACAGGGATCGGGGAGCTGTTTTTT. Its protein is CASSSTGIGELFF. The genes are TRBV28 and TRBJ2-2, with 7 bases aligning to TRBD1. V lost 4 bases, J lost 7 bases, and 3 bases stayed unmatched. CDR3 length: 13 residues. Germline CDR1 is MDHEN and CDR2 is SYDVKM.

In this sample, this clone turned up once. CDR3 nucleotides: TGTGCCAGCAGCTTCCTAGTCGGACAGGGATCTAACTATGGCTACACCTTC. Translating it yields CASSFLVGQGSNYGYTF. The chain links TRBV7-9 to TRBJ1-2, with 8 bases matching TRBD1. The CDR3 spans 17 residues. Trimming removed 3 bases from V and 0 bases from J; junction bases left unmatched: 9. In germline, CDR1 is SEHNR, CDR2 FQNEAQ (reference sequence). Using reference TRBV7-9 and TRBJ1-2 for the parts outside the CDR3, the full variable domain is DTGVSQNPRHKITKRGQNVTFRCDPISEHNRLYWYRQTLGQGPEFLTYFQNEAQLEKSRLLSDRFSAERPKGSFSTLEIQRTEQGDSAMYLCASSFLVGQGSNYGYTFGSGTRLTVV.

The CDR3 region has the DNA TGTGCCAGCAGTTACGACATATCAGGGACCGGGGAGCTGTTTTTT. It codes for CASSYDISGTGELFF. The chain links TRBV6-5 to TRBJ2-2, with a weak D call TRBD1 (5 bases). Germline CDR1 is MNHEY and CDR2 is SVGAGI. The CDR3 has 15 amino acids. Trimming left V 2 bases short and J 5 bases short, with 12 bases between.

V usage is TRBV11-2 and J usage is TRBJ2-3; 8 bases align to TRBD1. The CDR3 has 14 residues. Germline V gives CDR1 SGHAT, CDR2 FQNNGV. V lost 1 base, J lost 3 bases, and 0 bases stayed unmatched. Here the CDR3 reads CASSLGQGTDTQYF. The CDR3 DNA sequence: TGTGCCAGCAGCTTAGGACAGGGGACAGATACGCAGTATTTT. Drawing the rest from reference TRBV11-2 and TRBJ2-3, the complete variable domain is EAGVAQSPRYKIIEKRQSVAFWCNPISGHATLYWYQQILGQGPKLLIQFQNNGVVDDSQLPKDRFSAERLKGVDSTLKIQPAKLEDSAVYLCASSLGQGTDTQYFGPGTRLTVL.

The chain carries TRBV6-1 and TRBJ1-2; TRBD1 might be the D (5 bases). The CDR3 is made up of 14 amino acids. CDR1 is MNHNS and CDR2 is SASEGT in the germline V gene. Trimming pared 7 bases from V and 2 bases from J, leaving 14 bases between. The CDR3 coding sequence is TGTGCCAGCACGAGGAGTGAGGGGAACTATGGCTACACCTTC. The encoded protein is CASTRSEGNYGYTF.

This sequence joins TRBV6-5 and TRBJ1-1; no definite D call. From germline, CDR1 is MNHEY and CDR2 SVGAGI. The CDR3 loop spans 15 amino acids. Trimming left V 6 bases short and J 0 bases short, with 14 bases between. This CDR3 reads CASSPLGRMNTEAFF. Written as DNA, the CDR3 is TGTGCCAGCAGCCCATTGGGCAGAATGAACACTGAAGCTTTCTTT.

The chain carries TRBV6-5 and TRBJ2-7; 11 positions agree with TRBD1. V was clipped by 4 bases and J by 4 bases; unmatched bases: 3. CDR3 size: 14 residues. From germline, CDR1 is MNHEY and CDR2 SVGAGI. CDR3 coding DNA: TGTGCCAGCAGTTGGGACAGGGGGGGGTACGAGCAGTACTTC. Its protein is CASSWDRGGYEQYF.

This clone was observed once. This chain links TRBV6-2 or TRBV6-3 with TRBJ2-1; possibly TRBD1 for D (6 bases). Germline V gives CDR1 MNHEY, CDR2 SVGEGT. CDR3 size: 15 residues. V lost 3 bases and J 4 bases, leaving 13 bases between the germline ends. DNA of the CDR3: TGTGCCAGCAGTTATCAGGGGAAGGGATACAATGAGCAGTTCTTC. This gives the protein CASSYQGKGYNEQFF.

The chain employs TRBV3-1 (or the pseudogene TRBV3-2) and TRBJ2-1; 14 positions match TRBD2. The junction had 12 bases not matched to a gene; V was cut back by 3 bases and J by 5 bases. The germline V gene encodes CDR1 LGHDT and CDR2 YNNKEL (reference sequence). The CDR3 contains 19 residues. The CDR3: CASSHPGLAGEGAHNEQFF. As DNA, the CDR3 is TGTGCCAGCAGCCATCCGGGACTAGCGGGAGAGGGGGCTCACAATGAGCAGTTCTTC.

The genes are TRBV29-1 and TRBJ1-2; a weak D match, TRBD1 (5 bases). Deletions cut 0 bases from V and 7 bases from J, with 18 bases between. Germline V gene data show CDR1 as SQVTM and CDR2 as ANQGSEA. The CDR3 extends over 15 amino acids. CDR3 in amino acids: CSVEDNGGASGGYTF. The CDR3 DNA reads TGCAGCGTTGAAGATAACGGCGGGGCAAGTGGTGGCTACACCTTC.

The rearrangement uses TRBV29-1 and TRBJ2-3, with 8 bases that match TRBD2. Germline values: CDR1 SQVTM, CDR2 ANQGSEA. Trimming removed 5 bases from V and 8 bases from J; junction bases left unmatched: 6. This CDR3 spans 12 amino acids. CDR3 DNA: TGCAGCGTTTCAGCGGGAGAGGTTACGCAGTATTTT. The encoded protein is CSVSAGEVTQYF.

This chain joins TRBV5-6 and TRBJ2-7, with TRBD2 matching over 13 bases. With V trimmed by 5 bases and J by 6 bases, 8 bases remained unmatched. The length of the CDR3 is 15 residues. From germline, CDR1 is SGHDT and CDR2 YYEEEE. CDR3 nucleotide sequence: TGTGCCAGCAGATTACTAGCGGGGGGGCCTCTCGAGCAGTACGTC. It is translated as CASRLLAGGPLEQYV.

CDR3 in amino acids: CASSYARDTGNTIYF. As DNA, the CDR3 is TGTGCCAGCAGTTATGCCAGGGATACTGGAAACACCATATATTTT. J is TRBJ1-3 and V is TRBV6-5; possibly TRBD1 for D (5 bases). With 3 bases removed from V and 2 bases from J, the gap between germline ends came to 11 bases. CDR3 length equals 15 residues. Per the germline V gene, CDR1 is MNHEY and CDR2 is SVGAGI.

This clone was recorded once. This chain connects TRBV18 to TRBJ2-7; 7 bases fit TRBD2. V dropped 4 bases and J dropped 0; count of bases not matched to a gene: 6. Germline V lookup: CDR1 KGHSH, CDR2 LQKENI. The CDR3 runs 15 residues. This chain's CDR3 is CASSLTSVTSYEQYF. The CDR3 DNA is TGTGCCAGCTCACTAACTAGCGTAACCTCCTACGAGCAGTACTTC.

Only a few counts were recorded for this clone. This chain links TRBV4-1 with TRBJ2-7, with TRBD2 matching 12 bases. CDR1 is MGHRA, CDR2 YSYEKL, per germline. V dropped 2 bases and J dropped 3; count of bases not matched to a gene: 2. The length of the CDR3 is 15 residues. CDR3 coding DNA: TGCGCCAGCAGCCAACGACTAGCGGGGGTCTACGAGCAGTACTTC. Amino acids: CASSQRLAGVYEQYF.

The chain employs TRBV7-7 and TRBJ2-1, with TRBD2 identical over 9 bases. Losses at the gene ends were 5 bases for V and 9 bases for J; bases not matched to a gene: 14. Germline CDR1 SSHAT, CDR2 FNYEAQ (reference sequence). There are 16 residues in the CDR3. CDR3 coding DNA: TGTGCCAGCAGCCCGGGATTTAGCGGGAGAAGTAGTGAGCAGTTCTTC. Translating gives CASSPGFSGRSSEQFF.

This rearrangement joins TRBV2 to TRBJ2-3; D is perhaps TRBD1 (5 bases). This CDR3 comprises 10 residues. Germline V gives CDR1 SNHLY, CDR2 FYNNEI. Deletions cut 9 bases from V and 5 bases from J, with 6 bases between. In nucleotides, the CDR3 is TGTGCCAGAGGACAAGATACGCAGTATTTT. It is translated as CARGQDTQYF.

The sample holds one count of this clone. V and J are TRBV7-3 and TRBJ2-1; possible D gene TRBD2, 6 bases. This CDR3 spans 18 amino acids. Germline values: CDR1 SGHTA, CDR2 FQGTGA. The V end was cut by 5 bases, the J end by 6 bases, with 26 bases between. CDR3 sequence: CASSPSPRRLVSVNEQFF. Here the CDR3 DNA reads TGTGCCAGCAGCCCATCCCCCAGAAGACTAGTCTCGGTCAATGAGCAGTTCTTC.

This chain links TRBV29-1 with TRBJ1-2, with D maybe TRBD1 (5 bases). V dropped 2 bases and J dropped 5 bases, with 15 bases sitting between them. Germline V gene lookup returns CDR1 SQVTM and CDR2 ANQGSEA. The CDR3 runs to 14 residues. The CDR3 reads CSVEHRRSSYGYTF. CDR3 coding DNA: TGCAGCGTTGAACACAGGAGATCCTCTTATGGCTACACCTTC.

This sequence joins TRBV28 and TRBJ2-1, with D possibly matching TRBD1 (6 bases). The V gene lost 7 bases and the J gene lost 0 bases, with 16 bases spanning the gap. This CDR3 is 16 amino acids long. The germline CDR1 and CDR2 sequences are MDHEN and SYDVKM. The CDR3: CASTLYQGLSYNEQFF. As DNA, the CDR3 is TGTGCCAGCACCCTTTATCAGGGGCTCTCCTACAATGAGCAGTTCTTC.

The CDR3 sequence is CASSYPGRYNEQFF. CDR3 DNA: TGTGCCAGCAGTTACCCGGGACGGTACAATGAGCAGTTCTTC. The chain uses TRBV6-5 and TRBJ2-1; tentatively, D is TRBD1 or TRBD2 (5 bases each). V lost 2 bases and J lost 4, with 9 bases in between. CDR1 MNHEY and CDR2 SVGAGI come from the germline V gene. The CDR3 length is 14 residues.

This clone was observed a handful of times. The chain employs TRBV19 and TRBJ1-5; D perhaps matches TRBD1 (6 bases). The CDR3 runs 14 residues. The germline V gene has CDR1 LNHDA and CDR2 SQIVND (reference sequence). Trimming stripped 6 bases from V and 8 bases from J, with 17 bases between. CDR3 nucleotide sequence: TGTGCCAGTAGCAACCCCAGGGGCCGGGAGCCCCAGCATTTT. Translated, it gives CASSNPRGREPQHF.

CDR3 residues: CASRDSGVGAAFF. CDR3 nucleotide sequence: TGTGCCAGCAGGGACAGCGGGGTAGGTGCGGCTTTCTTT. The rearrangement links TRBV12-3 or TRBV12-4 to TRBJ1-1; D possibly corresponds to TRBD1 (6 bases). V dropped 6 bases and J dropped 11 bases, with 19 bases sitting between them. The CDR3 spans 13 residues.

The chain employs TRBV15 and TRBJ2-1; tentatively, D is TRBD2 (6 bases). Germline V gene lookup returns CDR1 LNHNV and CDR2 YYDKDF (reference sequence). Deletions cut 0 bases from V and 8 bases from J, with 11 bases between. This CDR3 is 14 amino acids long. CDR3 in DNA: TGTGCCACCAGCAGAGATCGGTTAGCGGATGAGCAGTTCTTC. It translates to CATSRDRLADEQFF.

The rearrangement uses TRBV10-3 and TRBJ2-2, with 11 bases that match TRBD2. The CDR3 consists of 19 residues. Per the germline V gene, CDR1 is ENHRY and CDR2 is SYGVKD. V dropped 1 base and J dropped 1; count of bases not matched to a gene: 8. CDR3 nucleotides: TGTGCCATCAGTGAGTATGGAGCTAGCGGGAGGAAGAACACCGGGGAGCTGTTTTTT. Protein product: CAISEYGASGRKNTGELFF.

The CDR3 sequence: CASSPWTGGSQPQHF. CDR3 in DNA: TGTGCCAGCAGCCCCTGGACAGGGGGTTCTCAGCCCCAGCATTTT. This chain joins TRBV28 and TRBJ1-5; 10 positions match TRBD1. The ends lost 6 bases at V and 6 bases at J; junction bases unmatched: 8. The CDR3 is 15 residues long. CDR1 and CDR2 from the germline V gene are MDHEN and SYDVKM.